These 4 T cell receptor beta chains share one sample of origin, sequenced in a study of T cell responses to AZD1222 COVID-19 vaccine. Clones were sequenced by immunoSEQ multiplex PCR, and TCRdb holds only the in-frame ones, with some missing. The sample has about 110,000 clones, 87% seen once. The sequencing here drew on peripheral blood, taken 28 days after the second AZD1222 dose. Source of these receptors: an adult who received the AZD1222 COVID-19 vaccine.

The rearrangement uses TRBV29-1 and TRBJ2-7; 7 positions match TRBD1. Germline CDR1 is SQVTM and CDR2 is ANQGSEA. CDR3 length equals 13 residues. J was trimmed by 3 bases and V by 6 bases; bases with no gene match: 8. CDR3 bases: TGCAGCGTGCGACAGGGAGCGGACTACGAGCAGTACTTC. This sequence encodes CSVRQGADYEQYF.

The V call is TRBV5-1, the J call TRBJ2-1; D is possibly TRBD2 (5 bases). V lost 2 bases, J lost 6 bases, and 12 bases lay in between. Germline V gene lookup returns CDR1 SGHRS and CDR2 YFSETQ. There are 14 residues in the CDR3. Written as DNA, the CDR3 is TGCGCCAGCAGCTTATACGGACTGACCAATGAGCAGTTCTTC. Its translation: CASSLYGLTNEQFF.

V gene TRBV30 combines with J gene TRBJ2-1; a possible D gene is TRBD2 (6 bases). Germline lookup yields CDR1 GTSNPN and CDR2 SVGIG (reference sequence). Trimming took off 2 bases at V and 6 bases at J, with 14 bases between the two ends. CDR3 length: 14 amino acids. Here the CDR3 reads CAWSQGGRGNEQFF. CDR3 DNA sequence: TGTGCCTGGAGTCAAGGTGGGCGGGGCAATGAGCAGTTCTTC.

The CDR3 DNA reads TGTGCCAGCCTCCAGCGACCGAACACTGAAGCTTTCTTT. Its protein is CASLQRPNTEAFF. The rearrangement joins TRBV19 to TRBJ1-1; D is undetermined. This CDR3 has 13 residues. The V and J ends lost 9 bases and 1 base respectively, with 12 bases between them. Germline assignment: CDR1 LNHDA and CDR2 SQIVND (reference sequence).